The 12 T cell receptor beta chains below come from one sample, sequenced in a study of shared clonotypes between healthy human individuals. Method: immunoSEQ multiplex PCR; TCRdb's copy keeps in-frame clones and lacks some. The sample has around 2.5 million clones, 80% to 95% seen once. The sequencing sample was made of naive CD4+ T cells from PBMCs. Subset reported: CD45RA+ positively selected. These receptor sequences come from a man aged 18-30 years in good health. Some clones in this sample may be carry-over from other donors' samples.

The chain couples TRBV7-2 to TRBJ2-3; D ambiguous. The CDR3 extends over 15 amino acids. V shed 2 bases and J shed 2 bases, with 11 bases lying between them. The germline gives CDR1 SGHTA, CDR2 FQGNSA. The CDR3, as DNA: TGTGCCAGCAGCTTACTCGCGGATACCACAGATACGCAGTATTTT. This gives the protein CASSLLADTTDTQYF. Combining the CDR3 with reference TRBV7-2 and TRBJ2-3 gives the whole variable domain GAGVSQSPSNKVTEKGKDVELRCDPISGHTALYWYRQSLGQGLEFLIYFQGNSAPDKSGLPSDRFSAERTGGSVSTLTIQRTQQEDSAVYLCASSLLADTTDTQYFGPGTRLTVL.

This chain uses TRBV19 with TRBJ1-2, with TRBD1 identical over 8 bases. CDR1 is LNHDA and CDR2 is SQIVND in the germline V gene (reference sequence). J was trimmed by 8 bases and V by 6 bases; bases with no gene match: 8. The CDR3 loop spans 13 amino acids. The CDR3 DNA follows: TGTGCCAGTAGCAGGGACAGGAAGCAGGGCTACACCTTC. This codes for CASSRDRKQGYTF.

CDR3: CASGIIAGGYNEQFF. The CDR3 nucleotides read TGTGCCAGCGGGATTATAGCGGGAGGCTACAATGAGCAGTTCTTC. V and J are TRBV6-6 and TRBJ2-1, with 10 positions matching TRBD2. CDR1 MNHNY and CDR2 SVGAGI come from the germline V gene (reference sequence). The length of the CDR3 is 15 residues. Unmatched junction bases numbered 7, after V lost 8 bases and J lost 3 bases.

CDR3 amino acids: CASSRGQGIWETQYF. In DNA form, the CDR3 reads TGCGCCAGCAGCCGGGGACAGGGTATATGGGAGACCCAGTACTTC. V usage is TRBV4-1 and J usage is TRBJ2-5; 9 bases agree with TRBD1. CDR1 MGHRA and CDR2 YSYEKL come from the germline V gene. The V gene end was trimmed by 4 bases and the J gene end by 5 bases; junction bases not matched to a gene: 8. CDR3 length equals 15 residues.

This sequence joins TRBV11-3 and TRBJ2-3; weak D call: TRBD2 (6 bases). V lost 5 bases and J 3 bases, leaving 18 bases between the germline ends. Germline V gene data show CDR1 as SGHNT and CDR2 as YENEEA. The CDR3 contains 16 residues. This CDR3 reads CASSIGGSIATDTQYF. The CDR3, as DNA: TGTGCCAGCAGCATTGGGGGGAGTATAGCGACAGATACGCAGTATTTT.

CDR3 loop: CASSIVRTVGYGEKLFF. The CDR3 bases are TGTGCCAGTAGTATAGTACGGACAGTAGGATATGGTGAAAAACTGTTTTTT. This chain links TRBV19 with TRBJ1-4; a possible D gene is TRBD1 (6 bases). Germline CDR1 and CDR2: LNHDA and SQIVND (reference sequence). V lost 1 base to trimming and J lost 7 bases, with 19 bases between them. The CDR3 has 17 residues.

The chain is built from TRBV6-4 and TRBJ1-3; the D is unclear. From germline, CDR1 is MRHNA and CDR2 SNTAGT. This CDR3 spans 17 amino acids. V was shortened by 3 bases and J by 0 bases, with 15 bases between the two germline ends. CDR3 nucleotides: TGTGCCAGCAGTGAATTATGTGGGCCAGCCTCTGGAAACACCATATATTTT. Translating it yields CASSELCGPASGNTIYF.

V and J are TRBV25-1 and TRBJ2-7; D is unresolved. CDR1 and CDR2 from the germline V gene are MGHDK and SYGVNS. The CDR3 is 11 residues long. The V end was cut by 8 bases, the J end by 9 bases, with 14 bases between. The CDR3, as DNA: TGTGCCAGCCGCTCAGTCCTATCGCAGTACTTC. This gives the protein CASRSVLSQYF.

The chain combines TRBV4-3 with TRBJ1-5; D gene ambiguous. There are 16 residues in the CDR3. Trimming took 0 bases from V and 7 from J, leaving 16 bases between them. Germline CDR1 reads LGHNA; CDR2 reads YSLEER. The CDR3 region has the DNA TGCGCCAGCAGCCAAGATATTAGGTGGGCCGTCCAGCCCCAGCATTTT. Translation: CASSQDIRWAVQPQHF.

The V and J genes are TRBV5-1 and TRBJ2-1, with D hard to call. V was trimmed by 0 bases and J by 0 bases, leaving 10 bases between them. The CDR3 loop spans 16 amino acids. Germline V gene data show CDR1 as SGHRS and CDR2 as YFSETQ. The chain's CDR3 is CASSLGAYSSYNEQFF. CDR3 nucleotides: TGCGCCAGCAGCTTGGGAGCGTATAGCTCCTACAATGAGCAGTTCTTC. Using reference TRBV5-1 and TRBJ2-1 for the parts outside the CDR3, the full variable domain is KAGVTQTPRYLIKTRGQQVTLSCSPISGHRSVSWYQQTPGQGLQFLFEYFSETQRNKGNFPGRFSGRQFSNSRSEMNVSTLELGDSALYLCASSLGAYSSYNEQFFGPGTRLTVL.

The chain joins TRBV5-1 to TRBJ2-5; D is ambiguous. The V gene lost 1 base and the J gene lost 5 bases, with 6 bases spanning the gap. CDR3 length: 12 residues. CDR1 and CDR2 (germline): SGHRS, YFSETQ. In nucleotides, the CDR3 is TGCGCCAGCAGCTTGAATAGCGAGACCCAGTACTTC. Its translation: CASSLNSETQYF.

The chain uses TRBV6-5 and TRBJ2-2, with 9 bases lining up with TRBD1. The CDR3 has 15 residues. Germline lookup yields CDR1 MNHEY and CDR2 SVGAGI. J lost 1 base, V lost 5 bases, and 2 bases had no gene match. The chain's CDR3 is CASSPTGGNTGELFF. The CDR3, as DNA: TGTGCCAGCAGTCCGACAGGGGGGAACACCGGGGAGCTGTTTTTT.